The present entry profiles one TCR beta chain with its context. The CDR3 loop spans 19 amino acids. The V gene end was trimmed by 6 bases and the J gene end by 0 bases; junction bases not matched to a gene: 20. Germline V gene lookup returns CDR1 MNHEY and CDR2 SVGEGT. Per the authors' pipeline: Amplified reference gene primers provided the basis for estimating nucleated cell counts. The assay was immunoSEQ multiplex PCR, and TCRdb's table has in-frame clones only and misses some. The DNA gave D and trimming, while V, J and clone size come from that table. The sample lists 280,000 or so clones; roughly 90% were seen once. This entry comes from a study of blood T cell repertoires in COVID-19. Turning to the study itself: Spain, Italy and the United States supplied samples that represented acute and convalescent COVID-19.

Sequenced sample: peripheral blood. J is TRBJ2-7 and V is TRBV6-2 or TRBV6-3, with 7 positions matching TRBD1. The origin of this receptor is a man aged 18 to 35 with active or convalescent COVID-19. The CDR3 DNA is TGTGCCAGCAGCTCCAACCCATTTACCGGGACAGCCTACTCCTACGAGCAGTACTTC. Protein product: CASSSNPFTGTAYSYEQYF.